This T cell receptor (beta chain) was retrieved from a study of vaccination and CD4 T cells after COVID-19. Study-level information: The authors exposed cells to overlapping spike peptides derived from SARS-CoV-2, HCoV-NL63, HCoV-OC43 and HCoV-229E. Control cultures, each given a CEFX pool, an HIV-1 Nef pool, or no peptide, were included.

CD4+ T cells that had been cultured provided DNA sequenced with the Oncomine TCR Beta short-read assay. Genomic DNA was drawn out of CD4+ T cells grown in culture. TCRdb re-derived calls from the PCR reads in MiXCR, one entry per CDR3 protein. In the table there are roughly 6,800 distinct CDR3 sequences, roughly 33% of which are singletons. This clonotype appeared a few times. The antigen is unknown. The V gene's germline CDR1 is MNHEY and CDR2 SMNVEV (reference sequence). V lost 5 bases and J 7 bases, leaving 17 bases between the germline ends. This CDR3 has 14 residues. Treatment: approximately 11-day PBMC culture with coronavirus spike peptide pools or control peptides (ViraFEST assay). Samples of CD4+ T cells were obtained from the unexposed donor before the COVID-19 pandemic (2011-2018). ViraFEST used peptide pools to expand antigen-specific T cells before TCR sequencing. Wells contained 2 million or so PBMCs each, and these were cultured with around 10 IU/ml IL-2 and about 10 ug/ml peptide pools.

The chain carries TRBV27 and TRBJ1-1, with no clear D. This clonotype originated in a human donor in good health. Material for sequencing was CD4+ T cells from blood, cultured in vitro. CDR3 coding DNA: TGTGCCAGCAGTCCCAAGGGCAACGTCGGTGAAGCTTTCTTT. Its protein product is CASSPKGNVGEAFF.